One sample yielded the 3 T cell receptor beta chains listed below, sequenced in a study of blood T cells in healthy people across ages. With a J-beta primer mix and a sample-barcoded 5' primer, a second PCR ran about 7 to 12 cycles. Each CDR3 protein gets one entry after TCRdb re-called the 5' RACE reads with MiXCR. The table has fewer than 900,000 distinct CDR3 sequences, 45% to 50% seen once; the top ten hold about 32%. The sample was blood. These receptor sequences come from a woman aged 60-75 years in good health.

The CDR3 loop reads CASSSTAGSGTEAFF. CDR3 in DNA: TGTGCCAGCAGCTCTACCGCAGGGTCGGGCACTGAAGCTTTCTTT. This chain links TRBV7-2 with TRBJ1-1; tentatively, D is TRBD1 (5 bases). This CDR3 has 15 amino acids. Trimming took off 4 bases at V and 4 bases at J, with 16 bases between the two ends. Germline CDR1 is SGHTA and CDR2 is FQGNSA. The complete variable domain, with remaining parts taken from reference TRBV7-2 and TRBJ1-1, reads GAGVSQSPSNKVTEKGKDVELRCDPISGHTALYWYRQSLGQGLEFLIYFQGNSAPDKSGLPSDRFSAERTGGSVSTLTIQRTQQEDSAVYLCASSSTAGSGTEAFFGQGTRLTVV.

A few counts support this clonotype. The rearrangement joins TRBV7-9 to TRBJ2-4; possible D gene TRBD1, 5 bases. Matching the DNA end better, TRBJ2-7 makes the J call doubtful. Per the germline V gene, CDR1 is SEHNR and CDR2 is FQNEAQ (reference sequence). The CDR3 totals 14 residues. DNA of the CDR3: TGTGCCAGCAGCTTCGTTTGGACAAACTACGAGCAGTACTTC. It translates to CASSFVWTNYEQYF.

This clonotype was recorded a few times. J is TRBJ2-1 and V is TRBV11-2; TRBD2 might be the D (5 bases). Germline loops: CDR1 SGHAT, CDR2 FQNNGV. This CDR3 is 16 amino acids long. V lost 1 base, J lost 5 bases, and 15 bases lay in between. CDR3 in DNA: TGTGCCAGCAGCTTAGTAGTGGGAGTGGGGAACAATGAGCAGTTCTTC. This translates into CASSLVVGVGNNEQFF.